This paragraph covers one T cell receptor (beta chain) sequence. This clone's antigen is unknown. Base qualities are not recorded, but no much larger clone differs from it by a single base. The record originates from a study of blood T cell repertoires in COVID-19 (dated by TCRdb to the early 2020s). In terms of the full investigation: Collaborator samples came from the United States, Italy and Spain and covered acute and convalescent phases of COVID-19. The sample metadata nearly always contained a de-identified subject ID, COVID-19 status, age in years and sex. The samples were drawn from two sources: the first 160 participants of the ongoing ImmuneRACE study, and 1,254 subjects contributed by 6 global collaborators. Subjects who had been exposed to COVID-19, were actively infected with it, or had recovered from it provided the deeply sampled blood TCRbeta repertoires that made up the dataset. A freely available public database, intended as a resource for researchers studying the immune response to SARS-CoV-2, is where the repertoires were released. The material from the prospective study consisted of cDNA or gDNA derived from T cells, B-cell-depleted T cells, or PBMCs. Where available, HLA class I and class II types were obtained from metadata supplied by the sample provider rather than from assay-based typing. Results the study describes overall, beyond this receptor: The amount of clinical and demographic metadata varied by source and participant and was provided uncurated.

In the prospective study, participants were 18 to 89 years old, resided in 24 geographic areas of the United States, and were enrolled through a virtual design. In the prospective study, cohorts were assigned on the basis of participant-reported clinical history obtained from a screening survey and a study questionnaire. Recovered participants in ImmuneRACE Cohort 3 were defined as having two consecutive negative NP/OP PCR tests, clearance from a healthcare professional, or resolution of symptoms. In the prospective study, whole blood, serum and a nasopharyngeal or oropharyngeal swab were collected from each participant by mobile phlebotomists. Over a roughly 2-month period, participants in the prospective study had the option of providing additional blood draws and questionnaires. Prospective study blood samples were shipped either frozen or at room temperature before DNA extraction. The CDR3 contains 15 residues, cysteine and phenylalanine counted. Just the 45-base CDR3 DNA is kept, in frame starting at base 1. Sequences LNHNV (CDR1) and YYDKDF (CDR2) are obtained from the germline V gene (reference sequence). V drops 1 base and J drops 1 base, leaving 5 bases in between.

The immunoSEQ Assay, a bias-controlled multiplex PCR, was used to amplify TCRbeta CDR3 regions from genomic DNA. Per the authors' processing: Within the assay, amplification of reference gene primers was used to estimate how many nucleated cells each sample contained. Sequence reads were collapsed and filtered to measure the absolute abundance of every unique TCRbeta CDR3 rearrangement. For each sample, productive Simpson clonality was calculated as the square root of Simpson's diversity index over productive rearrangements. The immuneACCESS repertoire file appears here via TCRdb, limited to in-frame rearrangements. These files lack a portion of the clones; in checked studies, under half of the deficit traces to unresolved V genes, and the cause of the others is not known. V and J calls and clone size are those listed in that table; D and trimming were worked out from the DNA. The sample has a few hundred thousand clones on record, 92% of them singletons. Together, the top ten hold roughly 20% of the sample.

The TCR was taken from a woman aged 25 to 39 who had recovered from COVID-19. Material: PBMCs or T cells enriched from blood (not recorded which). This chain joins TRBV15 to TRBJ2-6, with the D gene uncertain. At the DNA level, the sequence is TGTGCCACCAGCAGAGCGGTTTCTGGGGCCAACGTCCTGACTTTC. Translated, this gives CATSRAVSGANVLTF.